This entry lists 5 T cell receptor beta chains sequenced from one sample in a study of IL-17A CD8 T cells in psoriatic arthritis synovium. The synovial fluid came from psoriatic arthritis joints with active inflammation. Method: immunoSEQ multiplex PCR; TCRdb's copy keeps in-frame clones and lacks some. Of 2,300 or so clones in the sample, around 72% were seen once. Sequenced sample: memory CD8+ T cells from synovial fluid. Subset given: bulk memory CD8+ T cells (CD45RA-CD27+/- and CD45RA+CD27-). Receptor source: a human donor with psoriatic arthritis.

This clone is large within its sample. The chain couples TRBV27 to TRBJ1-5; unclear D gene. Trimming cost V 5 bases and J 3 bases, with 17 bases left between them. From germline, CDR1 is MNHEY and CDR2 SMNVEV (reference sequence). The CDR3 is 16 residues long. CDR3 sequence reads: CASSLKARGFNQPQHF. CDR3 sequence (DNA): TGTGCCAGCAGTCTAAAAGCCCGAGGCTTCAATCAGCCCCAGCATTTT.

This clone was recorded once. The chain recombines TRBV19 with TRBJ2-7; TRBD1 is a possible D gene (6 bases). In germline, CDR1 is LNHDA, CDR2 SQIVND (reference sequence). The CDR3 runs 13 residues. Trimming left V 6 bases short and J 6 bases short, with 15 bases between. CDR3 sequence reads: CASSLRGDREQYF. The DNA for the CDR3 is TGTGCCAGTAGCCTCAGGGGCGATCGCGAGCAGTACTTC.

CDR3 amino acids: CASSARTGRGSPLHF. The CDR3 DNA reads as TGTGCCAGCAGCGCCCGGACAGGGCGAGGTTCACCCCTCCACTTT. The chain couples TRBV7-9 to TRBJ1-6; 8 bases agree with TRBD1. The CDR3 totals 15 residues. V lost 5 bases, J lost 9 bases, and 9 bases stayed unmatched. In germline, CDR1 is SEHNR, CDR2 FQNEAQ (reference sequence).

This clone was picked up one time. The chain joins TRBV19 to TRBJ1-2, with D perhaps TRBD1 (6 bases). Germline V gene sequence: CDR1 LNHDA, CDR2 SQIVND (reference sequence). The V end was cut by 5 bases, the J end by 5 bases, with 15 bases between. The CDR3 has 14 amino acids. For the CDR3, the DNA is TGTGCCAGTAGTCCCCAAGGGGGTCTATATGGCTACACCTTC. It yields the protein CASSPQGGLYGYTF.

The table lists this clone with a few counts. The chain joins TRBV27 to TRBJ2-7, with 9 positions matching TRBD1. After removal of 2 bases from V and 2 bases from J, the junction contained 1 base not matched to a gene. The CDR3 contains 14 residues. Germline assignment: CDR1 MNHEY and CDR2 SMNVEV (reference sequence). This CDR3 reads CASSLGQGPYEQYF. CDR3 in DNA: TGTGCCAGCAGTTTAGGACAGGGGCCCTACGAGCAGTACTTC.